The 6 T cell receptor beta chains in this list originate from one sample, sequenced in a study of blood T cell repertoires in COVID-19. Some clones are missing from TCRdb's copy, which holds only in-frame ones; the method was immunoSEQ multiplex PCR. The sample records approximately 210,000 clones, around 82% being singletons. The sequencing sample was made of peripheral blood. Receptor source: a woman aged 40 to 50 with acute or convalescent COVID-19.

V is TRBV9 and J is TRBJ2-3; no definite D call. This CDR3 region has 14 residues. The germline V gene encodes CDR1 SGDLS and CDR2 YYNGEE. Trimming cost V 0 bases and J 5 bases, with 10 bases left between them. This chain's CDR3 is CASSVELYGDTQYF. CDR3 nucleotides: TGTGCCAGCAGCGTAGAACTCTACGGAGATACGCAGTATTTT.

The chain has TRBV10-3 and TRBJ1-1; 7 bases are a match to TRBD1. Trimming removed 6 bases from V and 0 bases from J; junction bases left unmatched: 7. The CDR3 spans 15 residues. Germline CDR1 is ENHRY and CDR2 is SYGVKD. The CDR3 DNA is TGTGCCATCAGAAAGGGACAGTGGGTGAACACTGAAGCTTTCTTT. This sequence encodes CAIRKGQWVNTEAFF.

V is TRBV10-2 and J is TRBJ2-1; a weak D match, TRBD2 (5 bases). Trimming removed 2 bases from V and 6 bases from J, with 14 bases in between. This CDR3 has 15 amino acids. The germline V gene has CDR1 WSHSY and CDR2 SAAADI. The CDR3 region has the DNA TGCGCCAGCAGTGAGGGGTCTAGCCTAGGCAATGAGCAGTTCTTC. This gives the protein CASSEGSSLGNEQFF.

CDR3 in DNA: TGCGCCAGCCGCCCGGACAGGGTTTCACCCCTCCACTTT. This sequence encodes CASRPDRVSPLHF. The chain has TRBV5-1 and TRBJ1-6, with 8 bases identical to TRBD1. The CDR3 sequence is 13 residues long. Germline assignment: CDR1 SGHRS and CDR2 YFSETQ. J lost 9 bases, V lost 7 bases, and 6 bases had no gene match. Full variable domain (remainder filled in from reference TRBV5-1 and TRBJ1-6): KAGVTQTPRYLIKTRGQQVTLSCSPISGHRSVSWYQQTPGQGLQFLFEYFSETQRNKGNFPGRFSGRQFSNSRSEMNVSTLELGDSALYLCASRPDRVSPLHFGNGTRLTVT.

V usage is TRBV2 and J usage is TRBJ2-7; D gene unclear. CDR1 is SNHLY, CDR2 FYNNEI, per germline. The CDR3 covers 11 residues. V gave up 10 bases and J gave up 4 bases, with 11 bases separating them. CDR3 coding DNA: TGTGCCACAACCATAGATTACGAGCAGTACTTC. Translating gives CATTIDYEQYF.

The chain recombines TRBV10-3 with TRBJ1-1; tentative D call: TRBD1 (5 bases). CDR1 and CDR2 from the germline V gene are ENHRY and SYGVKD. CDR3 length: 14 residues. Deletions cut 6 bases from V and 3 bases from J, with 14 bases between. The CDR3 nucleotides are TGTGCCATCAGGGATATGGAGGGGCACACTGAAGCTTTCTTT. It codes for CAIRDMEGHTEAFF.